This T cell receptor (beta chain) was identified in a study of blood T cell repertoires in COVID-19. The wider study: Samples of COVID-19 (acute and convalescent) were obtained from the United States, Italy and Spain.

Germline V gene lookup returns CDR1 SEHNR and CDR2 FQNEAQ (reference sequence). J was trimmed by 8 bases and V by 5 bases; bases with no gene match: 14. This CDR3 is 15 amino acids long. Sequencing used immunoSEQ multiplex PCR; TCRdb keeps in-frame clones, though not all of them. The sample has under 200,000 clones, about 89% seen once. The receptor was isolated from a man aged 35-49 years with active or convalescent COVID-19. J is TRBJ1-2 and V is TRBV7-9; 7 bases agree with TRBD1. Sample: peripheral blood. For the CDR3, the DNA is TGTGCCAGCAGCCCCCCCGGGACAGAATTAAGCGGCTACACCTTC. It translates to CASSPPGTELSGYTF.